The 12 T cell receptor beta chains presented below share a single source sample, sequenced in a study of neurological immune-mediated disorders. TCRdb processed the 5' RACE reads anew with MiXCR; each CDR3 protein has one entry. The sample contains under 85,000 distinct CDR3 sequences, about 14% of which appear only once. The sequenced sample consisted of PBMCs. The receptors here all came from a woman aged 50 to 60 in good health.

This clonotype has at least ten counts. The chain employs TRBV7-2 and TRBJ1-2; 8 nucleotides line up with TRBD1. Germline V gene data show CDR1 as SGHTA and CDR2 as FQGNSA. Trimming at V came to 6 bases and at J to 9 bases, leaving 12 bases not matched to a gene. The CDR3 is 14 amino acids. The CDR3 DNA is TGTGCCAGCAGAATCCTTCTCCAGGGGGCGAGCTACACCTTC. Its translation is CASRILLQGASYTF.

The table lists this clonotype with many counts. The J gene is TRBJ1-1, the V gene TRBV7-2, with a weak D call TRBD1 (6 bases). The CDR3 totals 14 residues. Germline V gene lookup returns CDR1 SGHTA and CDR2 FQGNSA. The ends were cut back, 5 bases at V and 8 bases at J, with 18 bases in the middle. CDR3: CASSPLTGKTEAFF. CDR3 nucleotides: TGTGCCAGCAGCCCGCTTACAGGGAAGACGGAAGCTTTCTTT.

This clonotype was recorded at least ten times. V and J are TRBV6-5 and TRBJ1-1; 12 bases align to TRBD1. The CDR3 runs to 15 residues. Per the germline V gene, CDR1 is MNHEY and CDR2 is SVGAGI. Trimming cost V 4 bases and J 3 bases; bases outside gene matches: 3. This chain's CDR3 is CASSFRDRGHTEAFF. CDR3 DNA: TGTGCCAGCAGTTTTCGGGACAGGGGGCACACTGAAGCTTTCTTT.

Turning to this clonotype: A much larger clone differs by one base, so this may be a read error. The V call is TRBV5-1, the J call TRBJ2-6, with D possibly TRBD2 on 5 matching bases. The CDR3 is 15 residues long. Germline V CDR1 and CDR2: SGHRS, YFSETQ. This chain's CDR3 is CASSTDWSGDNVLTF. In DNA form, the CDR3 reads TGCGCCAGCAGTACGGACTGGTCTGGGGACAACGTCCTGACTTTC.

This clonotype was seen many times. This chain joins TRBV5-1 and TRBJ2-4, with TRBD2 identical over 10 bases. V shed 4 bases, J shed 8 bases, and the junction held 9 bases outside the gene matches. This CDR3 has 15 residues. Germline loops: CDR1 SGHRS, CDR2 YFSETQ. CDR3 residues: CASSPDGTSEDIQYF. The CDR3 bases are TGCGCCAGCAGCCCAGACGGGACTAGCGAAGACATTCAGTACTTC.

Many counts were recorded for this clonotype. V gene TRBV20-1 combines with J gene TRBJ2-2; D might be TRBD2 (5 bases). CDR3 length: 17 amino acids. Trimming removed 6 bases from V and 0 bases from J, with 20 bases in between. CDR1 and CDR2 from the germline V gene are DFQATT and SNEGSKA (reference sequence). For the CDR3, the DNA is TGCAGTGCCCTTGGTAGCGCACCTTCCGCGAACACCGGGGAGCTGTTTTTT. It encodes CSALGSAPSANTGELFF.

At least ten counts were recorded for this clonotype. The rearrangement joins TRBV10-3 to TRBJ2-3, with D tentatively TRBD2 (6 bases). This CDR3 is 15 amino acids long. Germline CDR1 ENHRY, CDR2 SYGVKD. The V gene lost 6 bases and the J gene lost 3 bases, with 16 bases spanning the gap. CDR3 in DNA: TGTGCCATCAGATTAGGAGGGAGTCGTACAGATACGCAGTATTTT. Protein: CAIRLGGSRTDTQYF.

The chain is built from TRBV20-1 and TRBJ2-7; D remains ambiguous. Per germline, CDR1 DFQATT and CDR2 SNEGSKA (reference sequence). CDR3 size: 11 residues. The ends were cut back, 2 bases at V and 4 bases at J, with 6 bases in the middle. CDR3 protein: CSARLEYEQYF. In nucleotides, the CDR3 is TGCAGTGCTAGACTTGAATACGAGCAGTACTTC.

This clonotype was detected ten times or more. The chain recombines TRBV29-1 with TRBJ2-7, with 8 bases identical to TRBD1. V trimming: 5 bases; J trimming: 2 bases; junction bases outside the gene matches: 8. Germline CDR1 and CDR2: SQVTM and ANQGSEA. The CDR3 consists of 14 residues. CDR3 loop: CSVTGTGLAYEQYF. CDR3 in DNA: TGCAGCGTTACCGGGACAGGACTCGCCTACGAGCAGTACTTC.

At least ten counts were recorded for this clonotype. V and J are TRBV7-2 and TRBJ1-4; tentatively, D is TRBD1 (5 bases). CDR1 SGHTA and CDR2 FQGNSA come from the germline V gene. This CDR3 has 16 amino acids. Trimming shortened V by 4 bases and J by 2 bases, and 14 bases separated the two germline ends. Here the CDR3 reads CASSSRPAGTNEKLFF. The CDR3 DNA sequence: TGTGCCAGCAGCTCCAGACCCGCAGGGACTAATGAAAAACTGTTTTTT. Filled out from reference TRBV7-2 and TRBJ1-4, the complete variable domain reads GAGVSQSPSNKVTEKGKDVELRCDPISGHTALYWYRQSLGQGLEFLIYFQGNSAPDKSGLPSDRFSAERTGGSVSTLTIQRTQQEDSAVYLCASSSRPAGTNEKLFFGSGTQLSVL.

This clonotype has ten or more counts. The CDR3 sequence: CASGLYQPQHF. In DNA, the CDR3 is TGTGCCAGCGGGTTATATCAGCCCCAGCATTTT. This chain uses TRBV12-3 or TRBV12-4 with TRBJ1-5; D ambiguous. CDR3 length: 11 residues. Trimming removed 8 bases at V and 5 bases at J, with 7 bases between.

The chain couples TRBV7-3 to TRBJ1-2, with 7 bases that match TRBD1. Germline-derived CDR1 and CDR2 are SGHTA and FQGTGA. The CDR3 runs 14 residues. The trim removed 5 bases at V and 8 bases at J, leaving 11 bases unmatched. In DNA form, the CDR3 reads TGTGCCAGCAGCCTACGAGGACAGGCTAGCGGCTACACCTTC. This gives the protein CASSLRGQASGYTF.